This TCR beta chain was sequenced during a study of blood T cell repertoires in COVID-19 (TCRdb year 2020). In terms of the full investigation: Collaborator samples came from the United States, Italy and Spain and covered acute and convalescent phases of COVID-19. Samples were obtained from the ongoing ImmuneRACE study (first 160 participants) and from over 1,000 subjects provided by 6 global collaborators. Subjects who had been exposed to COVID-19, were actively infected with it, or had recovered from it provided the deeply sampled blood TCRbeta repertoires that made up the dataset. HLA class I and class II types, where available, came from metadata supplied by the sample provider rather than from assay-based typing. Sample metadata almost always included a de-identified subject ID, COVID-19 status, age in years and sex. The prospective study material was composed of cDNA or gDNA derived from T cells, B-cell-depleted T cells, or PBMCs. The repertoires were released in a freely available public database intended as a resource for research on the immune response to SARS-CoV-2. What the work shows at the level of the full study, not this receptor alone: Clinical and demographic metadata were provided uncurated, with the amount varying by source and participant.

The collaborating institutions used their own protocols to collect whole blood in K2EDTA tubes. For TCRbeta analysis, collaborators shipped samples as frozen whole blood, isolated PBMCs, or DNA extracted from either of those sample types. TCRbeta CDR3 regions were amplified from genomic DNA using the immunoSEQ Assay, a bias-controlled multiplex PCR. The paper's processing steps were these. The number of nucleated cells in each sample was estimated by amplification of reference gene primers within the assay. Sequence reads were collapsed and filtered to measure the absolute abundance of every unique TCRbeta CDR3 rearrangement. For each sample, productive Simpson clonality was calculated by taking the square root of Simpson's diversity index across productive rearrangements. What TCRdb holds here is the immuneACCESS table cut down to in-frame rearrangements. Part of the clones is not present; checked against another copy, under half of the missing clones reflect an unresolved V gene, and the others are unexplained. The DNA was the basis for D and trimming; V, J and clone size are from that table. The sample table records 120,000 or so clones; roughly 82% of these occur just once. The top ten constitute about 15% of the sample.

This clone came up many times. Its antigen has not been determined. Base quality data are lacking; no much larger clone is found one base away. From the cysteine through the phenylalanine, the CDR3 covers 15 amino acids. Left in the record is the CDR3 DNA by itself, 45 bases read in frame from the first base. A distance of 11 bases separates the germline ends of V and J, which lose 5 bases and 0 bases respectively. Looking up the germline V gene yields CDR1 SGHVS and CDR2 FNYEAQ. This receptor chain uses TRBV7-6 and TRBJ1-3; the best D guess is TRBD1, with 6 bases matching. This TCR derives from a woman aged 60-75 years with acute or convalescent COVID-19. Sequenced material: peripheral blood. Here the CDR3 is given as CASSPTGSSGNTIYF. The DNA reads as follows: TGTGCCAGCAGCCCAACAGGGAGCTCTGGAAACACCATATATTTT.